Described below is a single T cell receptor beta chain sequence and its context. No antigen is known for it. No base-level quality is on record; no much larger clone is a single base apart. Relative to germline, V is 0 bases shorter and J is 3 bases shorter, with 11 bases between their ends. The CDR3, cysteine through phenylalanine, is 15 amino acids long. Only the CDR3 region is kept as DNA, spanning 45 bases read in frame from base 1. Based on the germline V gene, the CDR1 and CDR2 sequences are MNHEY and SVGAGI. This sample was taken from a study of memory CD8 T cells in hepatitis C reinfection (dated by TCRdb to about 2017). Notes on the research overall: Of the five donors, three spontaneously resolved two consecutive HCV infections, and two cleared a primary infection but developed chronic infection after reinfection. An HCV reinfection was defined as a positive HCV RNA test that came after two negative tests taken at least 60 days apart. Pre-reinfection samples were taken from 55 to 20 weeks before reinfection was detected. The study tracked the TCR beta repertoire of virus-specific CD8 T cells longitudinally across an HCV reinfection episode in 5 or 6 donors. Between the late 2000s and the early 2010s, 5 or 6 reinfection cases with stored pre-reinfection samples were identified. Participants who had resolved a prior HCV infection were followed every 3 months in the reinfection study. The research as a whole found: Because only a few donors were included, definitive conclusions about public clonotypes linked to secondary clearance could not be reached by the study.

Receptor amplification or capture employed the immunoSEQ multiplex PCR assay. Genomic DNA was extracted from the sorted cells, and the TCR beta V, D and J regions were sequenced using the automated high-throughput method of Adaptive Biotechnologies. A two-step, bias-controlled multiplex PCR was used to amplify the CDR3 regions. An Illumina instrument was used to sequence the amplified TCR beta libraries. Per the source publication's procedure: Demultiplexed reads were processed to reduce amplification and sequencing bias, and the IMGT database was used to assign CDR3 sequences to gene families. ImmunoSEQ software version 2.0 was used to analyze the repertoire data. Out-of-frame sequences and sequences containing stop codons in the CDR3 were removed from the clonotype lists. Clonotypes below 0.01% frequency were excluded because they corresponded to less than one cell. To get richness, observed richness was divided by input cell number, while evenness came from dividing Shannon entropy by log observed richness. Simpson diversity and Morisita-Horn overlap indices were used to quantify repertoire diversity and similarity between time points. Clonotypes were sorted into dominant (>1%), sub-dominant (0.5-0.99%), low abundance (0.1-0.49%) or lowest abundance (<0.1%) groups. A germline index was calculated as total CDR3 length minus total nucleotide additions, divided by total CDR3 length. TCRdb retrieved this table from immuneACCESS and kept in-frame rearrangements only. Not all clones are present; in checked studies, unresolved V genes account for under half, and no reason is known for the remainder. The V and J calls and clone size were taken over from that table, and D and trimming were inferred from the DNA. The sample profile shows 45,000 to 55,000 clones; approximately 89% of them were found once. Roughly 1% of the sample is in the top ten clones.

The label giving this sample's time point can be read as: pre-reinfection, 55 to 20 weeks before reinfection detection. Sorted cells were sequenced directly ex vivo, without in vitro expansion prior to TCR sequencing. The donors were people who inject drugs and were enrolled in Canada's Montreal Acute Hepatitis C Cohort Study (HEPCO). Total naive CD8 T cells, sorted as viable CD3+ CD8+ CD45RO-, came from a couple of donors at all three reinfection time points as controls. Before sorting, cryopreserved peripheral blood mononuclear cells were thawed, and CD8 T cells were purified from the thawed cells. The MACS CD8+ T cell Isolation Kit was used to enrich CD8 T cells through negative selection. Cells were sorted on a BD FACSAria II sorter running FACSDiva software, and FlowJo was used to analyze the data.

The sequencing input was naive CD8+ T cells sorted from blood. The cell subset or site label corresponds to: total naive CD8+CD45RO- T cells. The clonotype comes from a man aged 18 to 30 with hepatitis C virus infection. This receptor chain uses TRBV6-5 and TRBJ1-1, with TRBD1 perhaps the D gene, on 5 matching bases. The CDR3 is CASSYSMGGDTEAFF. At the DNA level, the sequence is TGTGCCAGCAGTTACTCGATGGGGGGGGACACTGAAGCTTTCTTT.